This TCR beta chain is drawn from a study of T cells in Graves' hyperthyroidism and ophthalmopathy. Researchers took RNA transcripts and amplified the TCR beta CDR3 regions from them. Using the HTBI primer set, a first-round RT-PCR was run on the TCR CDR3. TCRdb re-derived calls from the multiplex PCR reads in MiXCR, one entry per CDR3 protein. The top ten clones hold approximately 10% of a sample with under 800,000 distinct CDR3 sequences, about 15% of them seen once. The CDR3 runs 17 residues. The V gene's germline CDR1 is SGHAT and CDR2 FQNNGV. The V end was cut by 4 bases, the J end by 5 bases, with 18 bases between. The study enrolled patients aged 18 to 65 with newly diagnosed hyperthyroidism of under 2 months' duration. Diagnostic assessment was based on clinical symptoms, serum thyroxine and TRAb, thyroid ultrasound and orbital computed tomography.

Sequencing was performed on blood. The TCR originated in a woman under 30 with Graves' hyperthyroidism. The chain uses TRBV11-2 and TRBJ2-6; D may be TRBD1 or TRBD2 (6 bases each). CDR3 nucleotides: TGTGCCAGCAGCTCCCAACAGGGACTTCTCTGGGCCAACGTCCTGACTTTC. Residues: CASSSQQGLLWANVLTF.